A selection of T cell receptor beta chains follows, all from one sample in a study of blood T cell repertoires in COVID-19. Here immunoSEQ multiplex PCR was the method, and the copy in TCRdb shows in-frame clones only, minus some. The sample holds some 190,000 clones; 70% to 80% are singletons and the top ten take roughly 8.6%. The sequenced material came from peripheral blood. These TCRs come from a woman aged 45-65 years with active or convalescent COVID-19. The CDR3 runs from the conserved cysteine through the conserved F or W. Fields, in order: D gene, J gene, clone size, V gene, CDR3 protein, CDR3 DNA. A D gene is named only where the DNA matches it firmly. A row's size may be missing; if present it is once, few, many or a size class.

D gene: TRBD2
J gene: TRBJ2-3
clone size: NA
V gene: TRBV7-2
CDR3 protein: CASSRVAGGGTDTQYF
CDR3 DNA: TGTGCCAGCAGCCGCGTAGCGGGCGGCGGCACAGATACGCAGTATTTT

D gene: TRBD1
J gene: TRBJ1-1
clone size: NA
V gene: TRBV29-1
CDR3 protein: CSAGGQGDEAFF
CDR3 DNA: TGCAGCGCCGGGGGACAGGGCGATGAAGCTTTCTTT

D gene: NA
J gene: TRBJ2-1
clone size: NA
V gene: TRBV4-3
CDR3 protein: CASSQELLNEQFF
CDR3 DNA: TGCGCCAGCAGCCAAGAACTGCTCAATGAGCAGTTCTTC

D gene: TRBD2
J gene: TRBJ2-3
clone size: NA
V gene: TRBV7-2
CDR3 protein: CASSSGLAGGADTQYF
CDR3 DNA: TGTGCCAGCAGCTCGGGACTAGCGGGGGGGGCAGATACGCAGTATTTT

D gene: NA
J gene: TRBJ2-2
clone size: NA
V gene: TRBV11-2
CDR3 protein: CASSLRSTRRLANTGELFF
CDR3 DNA: TGTGCCAGCAGCTTACGGTCTACGCGGCGGCTAGCGAACACCGGGGAGCTGTTTTTT

D gene: NA
J gene: TRBJ1-4
clone size: NA
V gene: TRBV30
CDR3 protein: CAWSLGEKLFF
CDR3 DNA: TGTGCCTGGAGTTTGGGCGAAAAACTGTTTTTT

D gene: TRBD1
J gene: TRBJ2-4
clone size: NA
V gene: TRBV6-2/TRBV6-3
CDR3 protein: CASSYSTGSNIQYF
CDR3 DNA: TGTGCCAGCAGTTACTCGACAGGGTCGAACATTCAGTACTTC

D gene: NA
J gene: TRBJ2-2
clone size: NA
V gene: TRBV30
CDR3 protein: CAWSVAAYTGELFF
CDR3 DNA: TGTGCCTGGAGTGTTGCAGCGTACACCGGGGAGCTGTTTTTT

D gene: TRBD2
J gene: TRBJ2-2
clone size: NA
V gene: TRBV14
CDR3 protein: CASTRTSGGTGELFF
CDR3 DNA: TGTGCCAGTACTCGGACTAGCGGGGGCACCGGGGAGCTGTTTTTT

D gene: TRBD1
J gene: TRBJ1-5
clone size: few
V gene: TRBV19
CDR3 protein: CASSSRTGRDQPQHF
CDR3 DNA: TGTGCCAGTAGTAGTAGGACAGGGCGAGACCAGCCCCAGCATTTT

D gene: TRBD1
J gene: TRBJ1-3
clone size: few
V gene: TRBV9
CDR3 protein: CASSAGGSGNTIYF
CDR3 DNA: TGTGCCAGCAGCGCAGGGGGCTCTGGAAACACCATATATTTT

D gene: NA
J gene: TRBJ1-2
clone size: NA
V gene: TRBV27
CDR3 protein: CASSHLAASNYGYTF
CDR3 DNA: TGTGCCAGCAGCCATTTGGCGGCCTCTAACTATGGCTACACCTTC

D gene: TRBD2
J gene: TRBJ2-7
clone size: NA
V gene: TRBV5-4
CDR3 protein: CASSASSGRFYEQYF
CDR3 DNA: TGTGCCAGCAGCGCGTCTAGCGGGAGGTTCTACGAGCAGTACTTC

D gene: NA
J gene: TRBJ1-1
clone size: many
V gene: TRBV7-9
CDR3 protein: CASSVRGGGTEAFF
CDR3 DNA: TGTGCCAGCAGCGTCCGCGGTGGGGGGACTGAAGCTTTCTTT

D gene: NA
J gene: TRBJ1-5
clone size: once
V gene: TRBV6-1
CDR3 protein: CASSEGTLRGNQPQHF
CDR3 DNA: TGTGCCAGCAGTGAAGGAACCCTCAGGGGCAATCAGCCCCAGCATTTT

D gene: NA
J gene: TRBJ1-5
clone size: NA
V gene: TRBV29-1
CDR3 protein: CSVEATAAYSNQPQHF
CDR3 DNA: TGCAGCGTTGAAGCCACGGCGGCATATAGCAATCAGCCCCAGCATTTT

D gene: NA
J gene: TRBJ2-4
clone size: NA
V gene: TRBV5-6
CDR3 protein: CASSFFGLAKNIQYF
CDR3 DNA: TGTGCCAGCAGCTTTTTTGGACTAGCCAAAAACATTCAGTACTTC

D gene: NA
J gene: TRBJ1-2
clone size: NA
V gene: TRBV19
CDR3 protein: CATTGKVGYGYTF
CDR3 DNA: TGTGCCACCACAGGGAAAGTCGGCTATGGCTACACCTTC

D gene: TRBD2
J gene: TRBJ2-3
clone size: once
V gene: TRBV27
CDR3 protein: CASEAGGTDTQYF
CDR3 DNA: TGTGCCAGCGAGGCGGGGGGCACAGATACGCAGTATTTT

D gene: NA
J gene: TRBJ2-1
clone size: NA
V gene: TRBV30
CDR3 protein: CAWSRPPRRNEQFF
CDR3 DNA: TGTGCCTGGAGCCGGCCCCCGCGGAGGAATGAGCAGTTCTTC

D gene: TRBD1
J gene: TRBJ1-3
clone size: few
V gene: TRBV19
CDR3 protein: CASTPGGNRYTIYF
CDR3 DNA: TGTGCCAGTACCCCAGGGGGCAATCGGTACACCATATATTTT

D gene: TRBD1
J gene: TRBJ1-6
clone size: NA
V gene: TRBV10-1
CDR3 protein: CASSEGSWTGDSPLHF
CDR3 DNA: TGCGCCAGCAGTGAGGGATCGTGGACAGGGGATTCACCCCTCCACTTT

D gene: NA
J gene: TRBJ2-1
clone size: NA
V gene: TRBV7-3
CDR3 protein: CASSLTSTRGGEQFF
CDR3 DNA: TGTGCCAGCAGCTTGACCAGTACCCGGGGAGGTGAGCAGTTCTTC

D gene: NA
J gene: TRBJ2-1
clone size: NA
V gene: TRBV14
CDR3 protein: CASSLGHYNEQFF
CDR3 DNA: TGTGCCAGCAGCCTGGGACATTACAATGAGCAGTTCTTC

D gene: NA
J gene: TRBJ1-1
clone size: NA
V gene: TRBV28
CDR3 protein: CASYARGEGIAFF
CDR3 DNA: TGTGCCAGCTACGCCCGGGGGGAGGGTATAGCTTTCTTT

D gene: TRBD2
J gene: TRBJ2-5
clone size: NA
V gene: TRBV7-2
CDR3 protein: CASSLKGGRVQETQYF
CDR3 DNA: TGTGCCAGCAGCTTAAAAGGCGGGAGGGTTCAAGAGACCCAGTACTTC

D gene: NA
J gene: TRBJ2-7
clone size: NA
V gene: TRBV30
CDR3 protein: CAWRQSQAEQYF
CDR3 DNA: TGTGCCTGGAGACAGAGCCAGGCAGAGCAGTACTTC

D gene: TRBD1
J gene: TRBJ1-1
clone size: NA
V gene: TRBV29-1
CDR3 protein: CSVEGRTGRTEAFF
CDR3 DNA: TGCAGCGTTGAAGGGCGGACAGGCCGCACTGAAGCTTTCTTT

D gene: NA
J gene: TRBJ2-3
clone size: NA
V gene: TRBV11-2
CDR3 protein: CASSQRRGAELTSTDTQYF
CDR3 DNA: TGTGCCAGCAGCCAACGCCGGGGGGCCGAGTTGACTAGCACAGATACGCAGTATTTT

D gene: NA
J gene: TRBJ2-1
clone size: NA
V gene: TRBV5-6
CDR3 protein: CASSRGSSSYNEQFF
CDR3 DNA: TGTGCCAGCAGCAGAGGGAGCAGCTCCTACAATGAGCAGTTCTTC

D gene: NA
J gene: TRBJ1-1
clone size: NA
V gene: TRBV7-9
CDR3 protein: CASSLTRGNTEAFF
CDR3 DNA: TGTGCCAGCAGCTTAACCAGGGGTAACACTGAAGCTTTCTTT

D gene: TRBD1
J gene: TRBJ1-2
clone size: NA
V gene: TRBV7-9
CDR3 protein: CASSQGQGYGYTF
CDR3 DNA: TGTGCCAGCAGCCAAGGACAGGGCTATGGCTACACCTTC

D gene: TRBD1
J gene: TRBJ2-7
clone size: NA
V gene: TRBV7-9
CDR3 protein: CASSLGQGAYEQYF
CDR3 DNA: TGTGCCAGCAGCTTGGGACAGGGGGCATACGAGCAGTACTTC

D gene: TRBD1
J gene: TRBJ1-6
clone size: few
V gene: TRBV6-2/TRBV6-3
CDR3 protein: CASSSKGQGNSPLHF
CDR3 DNA: TGTGCCAGCAGTTCCAAGGGACAGGGCAATTCACCCCTCCACTTT

D gene: TRBD1
J gene: TRBJ2-3
clone size: NA
V gene: TRBV13
CDR3 protein: CASSLGGTGGADTQYF
CDR3 DNA: TGTGCCAGCAGCTTAGGCGGGACAGGGGGCGCGGATACGCAGTATTTT

D gene: NA
J gene: TRBJ1-5
clone size: NA
V gene: TRBV5-1
CDR3 protein: CASREREGQPQHF
CDR3 DNA: TGCGCCAGCAGAGAGAGGGAAGGTCAGCCCCAGCATTTT

D gene: TRBD1
J gene: TRBJ1-5
clone size: NA
V gene: TRBV7-9
CDR3 protein: CASSRGQGEYSNQPQHF
CDR3 DNA: TGTGCCAGCAGCAGGGGACAGGGGGAGTATAGCAATCAGCCCCAGCATTTT

D gene: NA
J gene: TRBJ1-4
clone size: NA
V gene: TRBV15
CDR3 protein: CATSRDRQENEKLFF
CDR3 DNA: TGTGCCACCAGCAGAGATCGGCAGGAAAATGAAAAACTGTTTTTT

D gene: TRBD2
J gene: TRBJ2-7
clone size: NA
V gene: TRBV28
CDR3 protein: CASSIAGVPYEQYF
CDR3 DNA: TGTGCCAGCAGTATAGCGGGAGTACCCTACGAGCAGTACTTC

D gene: TRBD2
J gene: TRBJ2-5
clone size: NA
V gene: TRBV7-3
CDR3 protein: CASSSSLAGGLETQYF
CDR3 DNA: TGTGCCAGCAGCTCTTCTCTAGCGGGGGGGCTGGAGACCCAGTACTTC

D gene: NA
J gene: TRBJ1-1
clone size: NA
V gene: TRBV18
CDR3 protein: CASSPPVGRETEAFF
CDR3 DNA: TGTGCCAGCTCACCACCGGTAGGGAGGGAGACTGAAGCTTTCTTT

D gene: TRBD1
J gene: TRBJ2-7
clone size: many
V gene: TRBV9
CDR3 protein: CASSLGQENVGEQYF
CDR3 DNA: TGTGCCAGCAGCCTGGGACAGGAGAATGTAGGCGAGCAGTACTTC

D gene: TRBD2
J gene: TRBJ2-1
clone size: NA
V gene: TRBV7-3
CDR3 protein: CASSPQGLAGGNEQFF
CDR3 DNA: TGTGCCAGCAGCCCACAGGGACTAGCCGGGGGCAATGAGCAGTTCTTC

D gene: NA
J gene: TRBJ2-2
clone size: NA
V gene: TRBV6-1
CDR3 protein: CASRTTGWNTGELFF
CDR3 DNA: TGTGCCAGCAGGACGACAGGTTGGAACACCGGGGAGCTGTTTTTT

D gene: NA
J gene: TRBJ1-6
clone size: few
V gene: TRBV6-6
CDR3 protein: CASSMDWRAYNSPLHF
CDR3 DNA: TGTGCCAGCAGTATGGACTGGAGGGCCTATAATTCACCCCTCCACTTT

D gene: TRBD2
J gene: TRBJ2-1
clone size: once
V gene: TRBV14
CDR3 protein: CASSQGGVLAGRRFF
CDR3 DNA: TGTGCCAGCAGCCAAGGGGGGGTACTAGCGGGGCGCCGGTTCTTC

D gene: NA
J gene: TRBJ1-1
clone size: NA
V gene: TRBV27
CDR3 protein: CASRSEFTSTEAFF
CDR3 DNA: TGTGCCAGCAGGAGCGAATTTACATCCACTGAAGCTTTCTTT

D gene: NA
J gene: TRBJ1-1
clone size: once
V gene: TRBV19
CDR3 protein: CASRKTVNTEAFF
CDR3 DNA: TGTGCCAGTAGAAAGACAGTGAACACTGAAGCTTTCTTT

D gene: NA
J gene: TRBJ1-6
clone size: NA
V gene: TRBV7-9
CDR3 protein: CASSSLIGYNSPLHF
CDR3 DNA: TGTGCCAGCAGCTCCCTCATCGGGTATAATTCACCCCTCCACTTT

D gene: NA
J gene: TRBJ1-1
clone size: NA
V gene: TRBV11-2
CDR3 protein: CASSSLRGPRDTEAFF
CDR3 DNA: TGTGCCAGCAGCTCTCTCAGGGGCCCCCGGGACACTGAAGCTTTCTTT

D gene: NA
J gene: TRBJ2-4
clone size: NA
V gene: TRBV15
CDR3 protein: CATSREGGTQYF
CDR3 DNA: TGTGCCACCAGCAGAGAAGGGGGAACTCAGTACTTC

D gene: TRBD2
J gene: TRBJ2-7
clone size: few
V gene: TRBV10-3
CDR3 protein: CAISGLAKGEQYF
CDR3 DNA: TGTGCCATCAGTGGACTAGCGAAGGGCGAGCAGTACTTC

D gene: NA
J gene: TRBJ2-1
clone size: NA
V gene: TRBV6-5
CDR3 protein: CASSSPKGNYNEQFF
CDR3 DNA: TGTGCCAGCAGCAGCCCAAAGGGGAACTACAATGAGCAGTTCTTC

D gene: TRBD2
J gene: TRBJ2-1
clone size: NA
V gene: TRBV6-5
CDR3 protein: CASIQWTSGSTEQFF
CDR3 DNA: TGTGCCAGCATTCAGTGGACTAGCGGGAGTACTGAGCAGTTCTTC